The present T cell receptor (beta chain) was sequenced within a study of CD8 T cells in Susac syndrome. Controls were healthy donors chosen to match patients in age and sex. It was negative isolation that provided the CD8+ and CD4+ T cells, whereas TEMRA cells were enriched by FACS. Deletions cut 8 bases from V and 1 base from J, with 11 bases between. CDR3 length equals 13 residues. cDNA came from approximately 0.5 to 1 ug RNA primed by random hexamers. MiXCR was run by TCRdb on the immunoSEQ multiplex PCR reads, yielding one entry per CDR3 protein. This table has some 120,000 distinct CDR3 sequences, 90% to 95% appearing once.

The receptor comes from a human donor in good health. The J gene is TRBJ1-1, the V gene TRBV12-3 or TRBV12-4, with a weak D call TRBD1 (5 bases). Sequencing was done on a sample of CD4+ T cells from PBMCs. CDR3 sequence: CASAGSTNTEAFF. The CDR3 bases are TGTGCCAGCGCAGGGTCTACGAACACTGAAGCTTTCTTT.